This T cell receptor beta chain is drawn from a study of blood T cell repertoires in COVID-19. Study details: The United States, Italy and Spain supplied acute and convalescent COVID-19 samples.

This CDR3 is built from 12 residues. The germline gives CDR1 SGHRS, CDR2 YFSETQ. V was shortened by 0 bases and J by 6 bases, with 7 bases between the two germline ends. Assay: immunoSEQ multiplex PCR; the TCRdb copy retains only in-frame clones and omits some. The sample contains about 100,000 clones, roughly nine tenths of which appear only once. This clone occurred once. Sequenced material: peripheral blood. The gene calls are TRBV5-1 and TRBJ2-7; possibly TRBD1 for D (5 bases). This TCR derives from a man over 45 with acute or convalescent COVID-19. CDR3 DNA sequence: TGCGCCAGCAGCTTGGAAGGGGCCGAGCAGTACTTC. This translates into CASSLEGAEQYF. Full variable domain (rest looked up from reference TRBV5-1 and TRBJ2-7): KAGVTQTPRYLIKTRGQQVTLSCSPISGHRSVSWYQQTPGQGLQFLFEYFSETQRNKGNFPGRFSGRQFSNSRSEMNVSTLELGDSALYLCASSLEGAEQYFGPGTRLTVT.